This T cell receptor (beta chain) was found in a study of shared clonotypes between healthy human individuals. Whole-study context: The people who gave samples were two women and three men aged 18 to 49. Study findings and constraints: The study drew on few donors, limiting represented genetic and exposure-history diversity. Sharing of clonotypes among donors was expected to vary with sequencing depth.

Clones were read by immunoSEQ multiplex PCR, and TCRdb kept only the in-frame ones, dropping some. This sample yields over 400,000 clones, of which 70% to 80% are seen a single time; about 11% belongs to the top ten. Adult Caucasians living in Nashville, Tennessee made up all of the donors. This clone was counted between two and nine times. Its antigen is unidentified. This TCR was recovered from a woman between 35 and 50 years old in good health. Some clones in this sample may be carry-over from other donors' samples. Sequencing was carried out using PBMCs.

The CDR3 DNA reads TGTGCCAGCAGATTGGACAGGAACACTGAAGCTTTCTTT. Its protein product is CASRLDRNTEAFF. The chain uses TRBV7-2 and TRBJ1-1; D is possibly TRBD1 (6 bases). Per the germline V gene, CDR1 is SGHTA and CDR2 is FQGNSA. Trimming pared 6 bases from V and 1 base from J, leaving 9 bases between. The length of the CDR3 is 13 residues.